Listed here are 25 T cell receptor beta chains from one sample, sequenced in a study of blood T cell repertoires in COVID-19. Measured with immunoSEQ multiplex PCR; TCRdb has only the in-frame clones, and not every one. The sample lists some 240,000 clones, about four fifths occurring once. The sequencing sample was made of PBMCs or T cells enriched from blood (not recorded which). The receptors shown here come from a man aged 45-65 years who had recovered from COVID-19.

The chain is built from TRBV7-2 and TRBJ2-5, with 11 bases identical to TRBD1. V dropped 5 bases and J dropped 4; count of bases not matched to a gene: 3. Germline loops: CDR1 SGHTA, CDR2 FQGNSA. The length of the CDR3 is 14 residues. CDR3 coding DNA: TGTGCCAGCAGCAGGGACAGGGGGACAGAGACCCAGTACTTC. Amino acid sequence: CASSRDRGTETQYF.

In its sample, this clone was seen many times. This chain joins TRBV19 and TRBJ1-5; a possible D gene is TRBD1 (5 bases). The CDR3 totals 16 residues. Germline V gene data show CDR1 as LNHDA and CDR2 as SQIVND (reference sequence). With 1 base removed from V and 4 bases from J, the gap between germline ends came to 14 bases. Here the CDR3 DNA reads TGTGCCAGTAGTATAGGGGGCTCATTGACTAATCAGCCCCAGCATTTT. As protein: CASSIGGSLTNQPQHF.

The V gene is TRBV7-9, the J gene TRBJ1-6; 7 nucleotides align to TRBD1. The junction had 16 bases not matched to a gene; V was cut back by 5 bases and J by 6 bases. Germline V CDR1 and CDR2: SEHNR, FQNEAQ (reference sequence). The CDR3 is made up of 18 amino acids. The CDR3 is CASSPPLGAGGFNSPLHF. For the CDR3, the DNA is TGTGCCAGCAGCCCGCCTTTAGGGGCAGGGGGATTTAATTCACCCCTCCACTTT.

The chain carries TRBV5-4 and TRBJ2-1, with TRBD2 matching over 9 bases. The length of the CDR3 is 17 residues. Per the germline V gene, CDR1 is SGHNT and CDR2 is YYREEE (reference sequence). Trimming at V came to 2 bases and at J to 9 bases, leaving 15 bases not matched to a gene. The CDR3 sequence is CASSLGPRGGALGEQFF. The CDR3, as DNA: TGTGCCAGCAGCTTAGGTCCCCGCGGGGGGGCTTTGGGTGAGCAGTTCTTC. Filled out from reference TRBV5-4 and TRBJ2-1, the complete variable domain reads ETGVTQSPTHLIKTRGQQVTLRCSSQSGHNTVSWYQQALGQGPQFIFQYYREEENGRGNFPPRFSGLQFPNYSSELNVNALELDDSALYLCASSLGPRGGALGEQFFGPGTRLTVL.

The chain has TRBV6-1 and TRBJ1-5; no definite D call. CDR1 and CDR2 from the germline V gene are MNHNS and SASEGT. Trimming stripped 0 bases from V and 3 bases from J, with 15 bases between. CDR3 size: 17 residues. The CDR3 DNA reads TGTGCCAGCAGTGAAGCGGGAGGAGGGTTTATCAATCAGCCCCAGCATTTT. Its translation is CASSEAGGGFINQPQHF.

The rearrangement joins TRBV19 to TRBJ2-3; no definite D call. The V end was cut by 3 bases, the J end by 0 bases, with 7 bases between. The CDR3 runs to 14 residues. Germline CDR1 LNHDA, CDR2 SQIVND (reference sequence). CDR3 coding DNA: TGTGCCAGTAGTATCACTCTTAGCACAGATACGCAGTATTTT. Its translation: CASSITLSTDTQYF. The full variable domain, rest sourced from reference TRBV19 and TRBJ2-3, is DGGITQSPKYLFRKEGQNVTLSCEQNLNHDAMYWYRQDPGQGLRLIYYSQIVNDFQKGDIAEGYSVSREKKESFPLTVTSAQKNPTAFYLCASSITLSTDTQYFGPGTRLTVL.

V gene TRBV10-3 combines with J gene TRBJ1-2, with D possibly matching TRBD1 (5 bases). V was cut by 0 bases and J by 8 bases, with 13 bases left in between. CDR1 and CDR2 from the germline V gene are ENHRY and SYGVKD. The CDR3 runs to 14 residues. CDR3 bases: TGTGCCATCAGTGAGTCGTTCGGCAGGGAAGGCTACACCTTC. It translates to CAISESFGREGYTF.

The rearrangement links TRBV24-1 to TRBJ1-6; no clear D gene. This CDR3 has 16 residues. The V end was cut by 3 bases, the J end by 5 bases, with 13 bases between. Looked up from germline, CDR1 is KGHDR and CDR2 is SFDVKD. In nucleotides, the CDR3 is TGTGCCACCAGTGATCCCAGACGAGGAGATAATTCACCCCTCCACTTT. It encodes CATSDPRRGDNSPLHF.

The rearrangement uses TRBV4-2 and TRBJ2-7, with D maybe TRBD1 (5 bases). This CDR3 has 15 residues. V was pared by 0 bases and J by 2 bases, with 11 bases between. The germline V gene encodes CDR1 LGHNA and CDR2 YNFKEQ. CDR3 loop: CASSQEARVPYEQYF. The CDR3 nucleotides are TGTGCCAGCAGCCAAGAGGCCAGGGTTCCCTACGAGCAGTACTTC.

This clone was seen only a few times. V and J are TRBV4-3 and TRBJ2-1, with TRBD1 identical over 8 bases. V was pared by 4 bases and J by 0 bases, with 8 bases of the junction left unmatched. Germline lookup yields CDR1 LGHNA and CDR2 YSLEER. The CDR3 is made up of 17 amino acids. CDR3 protein: CASSRGTGGYSYNEQFF. The CDR3 nucleotides are TGCGCCAGCAGCCGCGGGACAGGTGGGTACTCCTACAATGAGCAGTTCTTC.

This chain connects TRBV27 to TRBJ1-6; D is uncertain. CDR1 MNHEY and CDR2 SMNVEV come from the germline V gene (reference sequence). V dropped 7 bases and J dropped 6 bases, with 19 bases sitting between them. CDR3 length: 16 amino acids. The CDR3 loop reads CASNPGGEFLNSPLHF. In DNA form, the CDR3 reads TGTGCCAGCAACCCGGGAGGAGAATTTCTTAATTCACCCCTCCACTTT.

This clone was observed many times. V and J are TRBV7-9 and TRBJ2-4; 11 bases align to TRBD1. In germline, CDR1 is SEHNR, CDR2 FQNEAQ (reference sequence). The J segment lost 8 bases and the V segment lost 4 bases, leaving 4 bases of the junction unmatched. This CDR3 comprises 14 residues. The CDR3: CASSSPGQGDIQYF. CDR3 nucleotide sequence: TGTGCCAGCAGCTCCCCGGGACAGGGGGACATTCAGTACTTC.

The chain is built from TRBV30 and TRBJ1-2; 8 bases align to TRBD1. Trimming took 3 bases from V and 8 from J; bases not matched to a gene: 5. CDR1 is GTSNPN, CDR2 SVGIG, per germline (reference sequence). The length of the CDR3 is 12 residues. The DNA of the CDR3 is TGTGCCTGGAGCCAGGGGGCGTGGGGCTACACCTTC. Encoded protein: CAWSQGAWGYTF.

The chain combines TRBV10-1 with TRBJ2-3; D remains unclear. The germline V and J ends were trimmed by 3 bases and 0 bases, with 10 bases remaining between them. The CDR3 is made up of 15 amino acids. Germline CDR1 WNHNN, CDR2 SYGVQD (reference sequence). In DNA, the CDR3 is TGCGCCAGCAGTGATGGCGGATCTAGCACAGATACGCAGTATTTT. It codes for CASSDGGSSTDTQYF.

This clone was recorded only once. The J gene is TRBJ2-7, the V gene TRBV9; TRBD2 aligns across 10 bases. CDR3 length: 18 amino acids. Losses at the gene ends were 0 bases for V and 1 base for J; bases not matched to a gene: 10. Germline CDR1 SGDLS, CDR2 YYNGEE. The CDR3 region is CASSVASSGSSNSYEQYF. CDR3 DNA sequence: TGTGCCAGCAGCGTAGCGTCTAGCGGGAGTTCCAATTCCTACGAGCAGTACTTC. Based on the CDR3 plus reference TRBV9 and TRBJ2-7, the full variable domain is DSGVTQTPKHLITATGQRVTLRCSPRSGDLSVYWYQQSLDQGLQFLIQYYNGEERAKGNILERFSAQQFPDLHSELNLSSLELGDSALYFCASSVASSGSSNSYEQYFGPGTRLTVT.

The chain joins TRBV28 to TRBJ1-1, with 9 bases matching TRBD1. Germline CDR1 reads MDHEN; CDR2 reads SYDVKM. V shed 3 bases and J 4 bases; nucleotides not matched to a gene: 18. CDR3 size: 19 residues. The CDR3: CASSLGIDRGEGVGTEAFF. The CDR3 nucleotides are TGTGCCAGCAGTTTGGGGATAGACAGGGGGGAAGGGGTGGGCACTGAAGCTTTCTTT. The whole variable domain, filled in from reference TRBV28 and TRBJ1-1, reads DVKVTQSSRYLVKRTGEKVFLECVQDMDHENMFWYRQDPGLGLRLIYFSYDVKMKEKGDIPEGYSVSREKKERFSLILESASTNQTSMYLCASSLGIDRGEGVGTEAFFGQGTRLTVV.

The chain joins TRBV6-5 to TRBJ1-6; TRBD1 matches 9 bases. Germline V CDR1 and CDR2: MNHEY, SVGAGI. J lost 10 bases, V lost 5 bases, and 6 bases had no gene match. The CDR3 is 14 residues long. The CDR3 spells CASSTQGAGSPLHF. The CDR3 region has the DNA TGTGCCAGCAGTACACAGGGGGCAGGGTCACCCCTCCACTTT.

This chain links TRBV2 with TRBJ2-7; no clear D gene. V was shortened by 11 bases and J by 2 bases, with 7 bases between the two germline ends. This CDR3 is built from 10 residues. Germline values: CDR1 SNHLY, CDR2 FYNNEI. The CDR3 region is CAVRAYEQYF. DNA of the CDR3: TGTGCCGTCCGGGCCTACGAGCAGTACTTC.

CDR3 region: CASSIGAVGTDTQYF. The CDR3 DNA follows: TGTGCCAGCAGCATAGGGGCTGTGGGCACAGATACGCAGTATTTT. This chain uses TRBV7-9 with TRBJ2-3, with a possible D match to TRBD1 (5 bases). Trimming pared 5 bases from V and 1 base from J, leaving 13 bases between. The CDR3 length is 15 residues. Germline V CDR1 and CDR2: SEHNR, FQNEAQ (reference sequence).

The chain joins TRBV6-1 to TRBJ2-1; 12 bases fit TRBD1. The V gene end was trimmed by 3 bases and the J gene end by 7 bases; junction bases not matched to a gene: 4. The CDR3 has 15 residues. Per the germline V gene, CDR1 is MNHNS and CDR2 is SASEGT. The chain's CDR3 is CASSDGTGGKNEQFF. For the CDR3, the DNA is TGTGCCAGCAGTGATGGGACAGGGGGCAAGAATGAGCAGTTCTTC.

This chain links TRBV3-1 (or the pseudogene TRBV3-2) with TRBJ2-1, with D possibly being TRBD1 (5 bases). Between the trimmed V and J ends, which lost 2 bases and 10 bases, there was a span of 15 bases. The CDR3 covers 14 residues. CDR1 is LGHDT, CDR2 YNNKEL, per germline (reference sequence). CDR3 loop: CASSQIPQGGEQFF. In nucleotides, the CDR3 is TGTGCCAGCAGCCAAATTCCCCAGGGTGGGGAGCAGTTCTTC.

The CDR3 spells CASSFQGQGRPEAFF. The DNA of the CDR3 is TGTGCCAGCAGTTTCCAGGGACAGGGTAGGCCTGAAGCTTTCTTT. This chain links TRBV28 with TRBJ1-1, with 9 bases fitting TRBD1. The length of the CDR3 is 15 residues. Unmatched junction bases numbered 8, after V lost 3 bases and J lost 6 bases. Germline CDR1 is MDHEN and CDR2 is SYDVKM.

The CDR3 here is CASSHLQTQYF. CDR3 bases: TGTGCCAGCAGCCATCTCCAGACGCAGTATTTT. The V and J genes are TRBV3-1 (or the pseudogene TRBV3-2) and TRBJ2-3; the D is unclear. The CDR3 runs 11 residues. With 3 bases removed from V and 9 bases from J, the gap between germline ends came to 7 bases. Germline loops: CDR1 LGHDT, CDR2 YNNKEL (reference sequence).

The chain couples TRBV2 to TRBJ2-3, with D possibly being TRBD1 (7 bases). The ends were cut back, 3 bases at V and 0 bases at J, with 10 bases in the middle. The CDR3 loop spans 15 amino acids. Germline CDR1 SNHLY, CDR2 FYNNEI. CDR3 in DNA: TGTGCCAGCAGTGAGGAGGGGGCTAGCACAGATACGCAGTATTTT. Translated, it gives CASSEEGASTDTQYF.

The V call is TRBV6-1, the J call TRBJ1-5; tentatively, D is TRBD1 (6 bases). The V end lost 2 bases, the J end lost 4 bases, and 9 bases lay between the germline ends. The CDR3 extends over 14 amino acids. Germline assignment: CDR1 MNHNS and CDR2 SASEGT. The CDR3 bases are TGTGCCAGCAGTGAACGACAGGCGAATCAGCCCCAGCATTTT. It is translated as CASSERQANQPQHF.